This entry concerns a single T cell receptor beta chain. It lacks a known antigen. It has no much larger one-base neighbor in the sample; base qualities were not kept. These data are taken from a study of blood T cell repertoires in COVID-19 (dated by TCRdb to 2018 to 2020). About the study as a whole: Samples covering the acute and convalescent phases of COVID-19 were provided by collaborators in the United States, Italy and Spain. The material from the prospective study consisted of cDNA or gDNA derived from T cells, B-cell-depleted T cells, or PBMCs. Deeply sampled blood TCRbeta repertoires from subjects exposed to, actively infected with, or recovered from COVID-19 were included in the dataset. The repertoires were released in a freely available public database meant as a resource for research on the immune response to SARS-CoV-2. Samples came from the ongoing ImmuneRACE study (first 160 participants) plus 1,254 subjects from 6 global collaborators. A de-identified subject ID, COVID-19 status, age in years and sex were almost always included in the sample metadata. HLA class I and class II types, where available, came from metadata supplied by the sample provider rather than from assay-based typing.

TCRbeta CDR3 regions were amplified from genomic DNA by means of the immunoSEQ Assay, a bias-controlled multiplex PCR. Concerning the study's data processing: Within the assay, amplification of reference gene primers was used to estimate how many nucleated cells each sample contained. To quantify the absolute abundance of each unique TCRbeta CDR3 rearrangement, sequence reads were collapsed and filtered. For each sample, productive Simpson clonality was calculated as the square root of Simpson's diversity index over productive rearrangements. TCRdb carries this immuneACCESS record with in-frame sequences only. Its versions omit some clonotypes, under half of them owing to an unresolved V gene in the studies checked, with the rest unexplained. V and J calls and clone size come straight from that table; D and trimming were deduced from the DNA. For this sample the table gives some 250,000 clones, of which 65% to 90% were detected only once. The top ten constitute 2.5% to 3% of the sample.

The study at large found these results: The quantity of clinical and demographic metadata differed by source and by participant and was supplied without curation.

Whole blood was collected in K2EDTA tubes by collaborating institutions according to the institutions' own protocols. For TCRbeta analysis, collaborators shipped samples in one of three forms: frozen whole blood, isolated PBMCs, or DNA extracted from either of those sample types. The sequenced sample was peripheral blood. The TCR originated in a woman aged 55-69 years with active or convalescent COVID-19.

The nucleotide sequence reads as follows: TGTGCCAGCAGTTTTTCGGGGGAAACTGAAGCTTTCTTT. Translated, it reads CASSFSGETEAFF. The V and J genes are TRBV12-3 or TRBV12-4 and TRBJ1-1, and TRBD1 may be the D gene, going by 5 matching bases. A distance of 10 bases separates the germline ends of V and J, which lose 3 bases and 5 bases respectively. The CDR3 measures 13 amino acids from cysteine to phenylalanine. Only the CDR3 DNA is retained, 39 bases long and in frame from the first base.